What follows are 21 T cell receptor beta chains derived from one specimen sequenced in a study of T cells after yellow fever vaccination. TCRdb used MiXCR to reprocess the 5' RACE reads, holding one entry per CDR3 protein. There are about 550,000 distinct CDR3 sequences in the sample; about 19% occur only once, and roughly an eighth lies in the top ten. The specimen comprised PBMCs, sampled 15 days after the yellow fever booster vaccination. Receptors were obtained from a man aged 25-45 years who received the YFV17D yellow fever vaccine.

This clonotype appeared a few times. The chain joins TRBV12-3 or TRBV12-4 to TRBJ2-7; D call uncertain. This CDR3 has 12 residues. V was shortened by 1 base and J by 7 bases, with 8 bases between the two germline ends. CDR3 loop: CASSLGPAEQYF. In nucleotides, the CDR3 is TGTGCCAGCAGTTTAGGACCCGCTGAGCAGTACTTC.

This clonotype showed up just a few times. J is TRBJ2-7 and V is TRBV6-5; 8 nucleotides align to TRBD1. V was clipped by 0 bases and J by 4 bases; unmatched bases: 5. The CDR3 loop spans 15 amino acids. Germline V gene lookup returns CDR1 MNHEY and CDR2 SVGAGI. The CDR3 DNA sequence: TGTGCCAGCAGTTACTCTGCAGGGGGCGTGTACGAGCAGTACTTC. Translation: CASSYSAGGVYEQYF.

The chain carries TRBV27 and TRBJ2-7; D uncertain. V was shortened by 0 bases and J by 0 bases, with 9 bases between the two germline ends. The CDR3 has 15 amino acids. Germline V gene sequence: CDR1 MNHEY, CDR2 SMNVEV (reference sequence). CDR3 sequence (DNA): TGTGCCAGCAGTTTATCCCCCGATGCCTCCTACGAGCAGTACTTC. It encodes CASSLSPDASYEQYF.

V and J are TRBV18 and TRBJ2-7; 7 nucleotides line up with TRBD2. This CDR3 comprises 16 residues. CDR1 is KGHSH, CDR2 LQKENI, per germline. J gave up 2 bases and V 6 bases, and 13 bases lay outside the gene matches. The CDR3 region has the DNA TGTGCCAGCTCGGTATCCGGGCTAGCGGCTCCCTACGAGCAGTACTTC. Its translation: CASSVSGLAAPYEQYF.

This clonotype was counted only a few times. CDR3 coding DNA: TGTGCCAGCAGTTTATTTTGGGCAATCCAAGAGACCCAGTACTTC. This encodes CASSLFWAIQETQYF. This chain uses TRBV28 with TRBJ2-5; no firm D call. Germline V lookup: CDR1 MDHEN, CDR2 SYDVKM. V was clipped by 1 base and J by 1 base, with 10 bases between them. This CDR3 has 15 residues.

V and J are TRBV20-1 and TRBJ2-5; TRBD2 matches 10 bases. CDR3 length: 17 residues. Germline V gives CDR1 DFQATT, CDR2 SNEGSKA (reference sequence). Trimming took 4 bases from V and 1 from J; bases not matched to a gene: 12. The chain's CDR3 is CSAKGLAGDIGQETQYF. The CDR3 DNA sequence: TGCAGTGCTAAGGGGCTAGCGGGAGATATCGGCCAAGAGACCCAGTACTTC.

This chain joins TRBV10-2 and TRBJ2-3; the D is unclear. V was trimmed by 5 bases and J by 5 bases, leaving 8 bases between them. CDR1 is WSHSY, CDR2 SAAADI, per germline. The CDR3 extends over 12 amino acids. The DNA of the CDR3 is TGCGCCAGCAGTTTCTTAGGAGATACGCAGTATTTT. Residues: CASSFLGDTQYF.

This clonotype was detected only a few times. J is TRBJ2-6 and V is TRBV4-3; TRBD2 might be the D (6 bases). The length of the CDR3 is 16 residues. Germline values: CDR1 LGHNA, CDR2 YSLEER. V was trimmed by 4 bases and J by 0 bases, leaving 10 bases between them. The CDR3 DNA sequence: TGCGCCAGCAGCCCCGGAGGGGTCTCTGGGGCCAACGTCCTGACTTTC. Translation gives CASSPGGVSGANVLTF.

This clonotype was seen more than once but under ten times. CDR3 nucleotides: TGCAGTGCTAGAGGTGGTAGGATGGGAGCGGGGATGAGCTCCTACAATGAGCAGTTCTTC. Its protein product is CSARGGRMGAGMSSYNEQFF. The chain couples TRBV20-1 to TRBJ2-1; 7 nucleotides match TRBD2. The V gene's germline CDR1 is DFQATT and CDR2 SNEGSKA (reference sequence). Trimming removed 1 base from V and 0 bases from J; junction bases left unmatched: 18. CDR3 length: 20 amino acids.

This chain joins TRBV6-2 or TRBV6-3 and TRBJ2-7, with a possible D match to TRBD2 (6 bases). The germline gives CDR1 MNHEY, CDR2 SVGEGT. The CDR3 has 12 residues. Between the trimmed V and J ends, which lost 5 bases and 9 bases, there was a span of 14 bases. The CDR3 region is CASSRSSVPQYF. CDR3 DNA sequence: TGTGCCAGCAGTCGATCTAGCGTCCCGCAGTACTTC.

The V and J genes are TRBV6-2 or TRBV6-3 and TRBJ2-7, with D uncertain. With 8 bases removed from V and 7 bases from J, the gap between germline ends came to 15 bases. From germline, CDR1 is MNHEY and CDR2 SVGEGT. This CDR3 contains 12 residues. CDR3 amino acids: CASRASFWEQYF. The CDR3 nucleotides read TGTGCCAGCCGGGCCTCGTTCTGGGAGCAGTACTTC.

This clonotype occurred a few times. The chain is built from TRBV20-1 and TRBJ2-5; no definite D call. V lost 1 base and J 5 bases, leaving 8 bases between the germline ends. The CDR3 length is 12 residues. Looked up from germline, CDR1 is DFQATT and CDR2 is SNEGSKA (reference sequence). CDR3 bases: TGCAGTGCTAGAGCTCAGGCGGAGACCCAGTACTTC. Translating it yields CSARAQAETQYF.

The CDR3 region is CSDRDRDSGANVLTF. In DNA form, the CDR3 reads TGCAGCGACCGGGACAGAGACTCTGGGGCCAACGTCCTGACTTTC. The chain recombines TRBV29-1 with TRBJ2-6; 7 bases agree with TRBD1. The CDR3 length is 15 residues. V dropped 7 bases and J dropped 0; count of bases not matched to a gene: 6. CDR1 and CDR2 (germline): SQVTM, ANQGSEA.

This clonotype was seen more than once but under ten times. This chain links TRBV7-2 with TRBJ2-1; 12 bases fit TRBD2. With 5 bases clipped from V and 6 bases from J, the junction kept 8 bases outside the gene matches. Germline-derived CDR1 and CDR2 are SGHTA and FQGNSA. The CDR3 runs to 16 residues. In nucleotides, the CDR3 is TGTGCCAGCAGCCCTTCCCTAGCGGGAGGGTTCAATGAGCAGTTCTTC. Protein product: CASSPSLAGGFNEQFF. Variable domain in full (rest from reference TRBV7-2 and TRBJ2-1): GAGVSQSPSNKVTEKGKDVELRCDPISGHTALYWYRQSLGQGLEFLIYFQGNSAPDKSGLPSDRFSAERTGGSVSTLTIQRTQQEDSAVYLCASSPSLAGGFNEQFFGPGTRLTVL.

The J gene is TRBJ1-1, the V gene TRBV5-1; D is ambiguous. The CDR3 runs to 15 residues. Germline V CDR1 and CDR2: SGHRS, YFSETQ. Trimming removed 0 bases from V and 9 bases from J, with 18 bases in between. The CDR3 spells CASSLAIGNREKAFF. As DNA, the CDR3 is TGCGCCAGCAGCTTGGCCATTGGTAACCGCGAAAAAGCTTTCTTT.

V is TRBV25-1 and J is TRBJ2-5, with D perhaps matching TRBD2 (5 bases). The CDR3 consists of 16 residues. V was trimmed by 5 bases and J by 1 base, leaving 17 bases between them. Germline V gene data show CDR1 as MGHDK and CDR2 as SYGVNS. The CDR3 DNA sequence: TGTGCCAGCAGTAGCGGCAGGACCTGGACCCAAGAGACCCAGTACTTC. This sequence encodes CASSSGRTWTQETQYF.

This rearrangement joins TRBV15 to TRBJ2-1; 10 bases align to TRBD2. The germline CDR1 and CDR2 sequences are LNHNV and YYDKDF (reference sequence). The CDR3 runs 16 residues. J gave up 7 bases and V 5 bases, and 11 bases lay outside the gene matches. Here the CDR3 reads CATSGELAGSRNEQFF. CDR3 nucleotide sequence: TGTGCCACCAGCGGCGAACTAGCGGGAAGTCGGAATGAGCAGTTCTTC. The variable domain in full, completed from reference TRBV15 and TRBJ2-1, reads DAMVIQNPRYQVTQFGKPVTLSCSQTLNHNVMYWYQQKSSQAPKLLFHYYDKDFNNEADTPDNFQSRRPNTSFCFLDIRSPGLGDTAMYLCATSGELAGSRNEQFFGPGTRLTVL.

V is TRBV29-1 and J is TRBJ2-4; 10 positions agree with TRBD1. Looked up from germline, CDR1 is SQVTM and CDR2 is ANQGSEA. The CDR3 length is 19 residues. V was clipped by 4 bases and J by 0 bases; unmatched bases: 15. The CDR3 sequence: CSVGGQGRDSGLAKNIQYF. The DNA for the CDR3 is TGCAGCGTTGGGGGACAGGGGCGGGATAGCGGACTAGCCAAAAACATTCAGTACTTC.

The chain combines TRBV12-3 or TRBV12-4 with TRBJ2-1; TRBD2 matches 9 bases. The V segment lost 2 bases and the J segment 15 bases; nucleotides outside the gene matches: 11. The CDR3 length is 14 residues. CDR3 residues: CASSLILETSGMFF. In DNA, the CDR3 is TGTGCCAGCAGTTTAATTCTAGAGACTAGCGGCATGTTCTTC.

The chain links TRBV15 to TRBJ2-3; D perhaps matches TRBD1 (5 bases). V was pared by 1 base and J by 9 bases, with 17 bases between. This CDR3 spans 15 amino acids. Germline V gene sequence: CDR1 LNHNV, CDR2 YYDKDF (reference sequence). CDR3 sequence (DNA): TGTGCCACCAGCAGAGGACACATAGGGGTGGGAACGCAGTATTTT. This gives the protein CATSRGHIGVGTQYF.

The chain couples TRBV3-1 to TRBJ2-7; D is unresolved. Germline V CDR1 and CDR2: LGHDT, YNNKEL (reference sequence). The germline V and J ends were trimmed by 1 base and 5 bases, with 9 bases remaining between them. This CDR3 comprises 13 residues. This CDR3 is CASSQADAHEQYF. The CDR3 coding sequence is TGTGCCAGCAGCCAAGCGGACGCCCACGAGCAGTACTTC.